This T cell receptor beta chain was recovered during a study of blood T cells in healthy people across ages. Overall study findings and caveats: PBMC samples, being unsorted, prevented any conclusive comparison of naive and antigen-experienced cells.

Each donor supplied roughly 9.1 milliliters of peripheral blood. A second about 7 to 11 cycle PCR used barcoded and J-beta primers. A single record per CDR3 protein comes from TCRdb applying MiXCR to the 5' RACE reads. The sample has fewer than 650,000 distinct CDR3 sequences, about 28% seen once. Notes on this clonotype: Antigen: not known.

CDR1 is MNHEY, CDR2 SVGAGI, per germline. Unmatched junction bases numbered 5, after V lost 2 bases and J lost 9 bases. The CDR3 consists of 15 residues. The same data also went into a second study, on T cells of mothers and their children.

This chain links TRBV6-5 with TRBJ2-1, with 12 positions matching TRBD1. What was sequenced was blood. This TCR came from a boy between 2 and 10 years old in good health. The DNA of the CDR3 is TGTGCCAGCAGTTACGAGGGACAGGGGGCGGGTGAGCAGTTCTTC. Its protein is CASSYEGQGAGEQFF.